This TCR beta chain emerged from a study of blood T cell repertoires in COVID-19. Whole-study context: The origin of the acute and convalescent COVID-19 samples was the United States, Italy and Spain. The cDNA or gDNA used as material had been derived from T cells, B-cell-depleted T cells, or PBMCs.

Authors' methods: Reference gene primer amplification gave estimated nucleated cell counts. Libraries were prepared by immunoSEQ multiplex PCR; TCRdb keeps only in-frame clonotypes and omits some of them. V and J calls and clone size are as listed in that table; D and trimming were resolved from the DNA. This sample has 340,000 or so clones; 83% occur once, and the top ten carry around 3%. This CDR3 region has 13 residues. CDR1 is SGHNT and CDR2 is YYREEE in the germline V gene (reference sequence). V lost 6 bases and J 4 bases, leaving 8 bases between the germline ends. Sequencing was done on a sample of peripheral blood. The receptor comes from a man aged 25-45 years with active or convalescent COVID-19. The chain uses TRBV5-4 and TRBJ1-6; the D is unclear. The CDR3 DNA reads as TGTGCCAGCAACTTCGAGTATAATTCACCCCTCCACTTT. It yields the protein CASNFEYNSPLHF.